These T cell receptor beta chains were read from a single sample in a study of blood T cell repertoires in COVID-19. Method: immunoSEQ multiplex PCR; TCRdb's copy keeps in-frame clones and lacks some. There are nearly 95,000 clones in the sample; approximately 80% occur only once, and less than 20% lies in the top ten. Input material: peripheral blood. The receptors were gathered from a human donor in a cohort sampled during active COVID-19. Both conserved end residues are part of each CDR3. The D gene is left open where the match is weak. The size field is filled for only some rows; it gives once, few, many or a size class.

cdr3_nt	cdr3_aa	clone_size	j_call	v_call	d_call
TGTGCCAGCAGTTACCGATCCGGGACAGGGCCGGGGGGCTACACCTTC	CASSYRSGTGPGGYTF	NA	TRBJ1-2	TRBV6-5	TRBD1
TGTGCCAGCAGTTCCTCAAACGGACTAGGAGGCTACTACGAGCAGTACTTC	CASSSSNGLGGYYEQYF	once	TRBJ2-7	TRBV28	TRBD2
TGTGCCACCAGTGATTTAAGCGGACCTAGCACAGATACGCAGTATTTT	CATSDLSGPSTDTQYF	NA	TRBJ2-3	TRBV24-1	NA
TGTGCCAGCAGCAACAGGGTAGCCAAAAACATTCAGTACTTC	CASSNRVAKNIQYF	NA	TRBJ2-4	TRBV28	NA
TGTGCCAGCAGTGAAGCAGGGGCTTCTGGGGCCAACGTCCTGACTTTC	CASSEAGASGANVLTF	NA	TRBJ2-6	TRBV6-1	NA
TGCGCCAGCAGCCTTGACTCCGAGCAGTACTTC	CASSLDSEQYF	once	TRBJ2-7	TRBV5-1	NA
TGTGCCAGCAGCGAGGACAGCTCCTACGAGCAGTACTTC	CASSEDSSYEQYF	NA	TRBJ2-7	TRBV7-6	NA
TGTGCCAGCTCACTCCATGACAGGGCGCCTGGAAACACCATATATTTT	CASSLHDRAPGNTIYF	few	TRBJ1-3	TRBV18	TRBD1
TGTGCCAGCTCACCACAGAACAAAGAGACCCAGTACTTC	CASSPQNKETQYF	NA	TRBJ2-5	TRBV18	NA
TGTGCCAGCAGTTTAGCCCCAGGGACCCAGTACTTC	CASSLAPGTQYF	NA	TRBJ2-5	TRBV12-3/TRBV12-4	NA
TGTGCCAGCAGCTTAGGGTACGGGACAGGGGGTCAGCCCCAGCATTTT	CASSLGYGTGGQPQHF	NA	TRBJ1-5	TRBV7-2	TRBD1
TGTGCCAGCAGCTTAGGTTCCGGGACACCAACTAGCACAGATACGCAGTATTTT	CASSLGSGTPTSTDTQYF	NA	TRBJ2-3	TRBV7-2	NA
TGTGCCAGCAGTCGGGAGTTGGCTGCGAGTGAAAAACTGTTTTTT	CASSRELAASEKLFF	NA	TRBJ1-4	TRBV6-5	NA
TGTGCCAGAATTAGGAGGGTGGGTTGTTTTGGCAATCAGCCCCAGCATTTT	CARIRRVGCFGNQPQHF	NA	TRBJ1-5	TRBV3-1/TRBV3-2	NA
TGTGCCAGCTCACCAACGACTAGCGGGACAGATACGCAGTATTTT	CASSPTTSGTDTQYF	NA	TRBJ2-3	TRBV18	TRBD2
TGTGCCAGCACCCGGACAGTGGGGGAAAAACTGTTTTTT	CASTRTVGEKLFF	once	TRBJ1-4	TRBV6-5	NA
TGTGCCAGCAGTTCTCCCATTCGGAGGGGTAATTCACCCCTCCACTTT	CASSSPIRRGNSPLHF	NA	TRBJ1-6	TRBV28	NA
TGTGCCAGCAGGGGACTAGCGGGGGGGCCGGACACCGGGGAGCTGTTTTTT	CASRGLAGGPDTGELFF	NA	TRBJ2-2	TRBV27	TRBD2
TGTGCCAGCAGCGCACAGGGACAGTCCAACGTCCTGACTTTC	CASSAQGQSNVLTF	NA	TRBJ2-6	TRBV7-8	TRBD1
TGTGCCAGCAGCTTGTTCAGTGAGCAGTTCTTC	CASSLFSEQFF	NA	TRBJ2-1	TRBV5-6	NA
TGTGCCAGCAGTGCCGCCCGGGTTGTGGAGCAGTACTTC	CASSAARVVEQYF	NA	TRBJ2-7	TRBV28	NA
TGTGCCAGCAGCCTCAGGGATGAAGCTTTCTTT	CASSLRDEAFF	NA	TRBJ1-1	TRBV7-9	NA
TGTGCCAGTACAGGGACCTGGGGCTACACCTTC	CASTGTWGYTF	NA	TRBJ1-2	TRBV28	NA
TGTGCCAGCAGCACCCCGGGACAGGGATCGCAGCCCCAGCATTTT	CASSTPGQGSQPQHF	NA	TRBJ1-5	TRBV28	TRBD1
TGTGCCAGCAGTTACTCCAAATCCCTGGGCCCACCCCTCCACTTT	CASSYSKSLGPPLHF	NA	TRBJ1-6	TRBV6-5	NA
TGCGCCAGCAGCTCTGTTACCGGGACAGGGGAGAACTATGGCTACACCTTC	CASSSVTGTGENYGYTF	NA	TRBJ1-2	TRBV5-1	TRBD1
TGTGCCAGCAGTTGGAGGGTTAGCAATCAGCCCCAGCATTTT	CASSWRVSNQPQHF	few	TRBJ1-5	TRBV28	NA
TGTGCCAGCAGCCTTTTGACAGGAGTCTCCTACGAGCAGTACTTC	CASSLLTGVSYEQYF	NA	TRBJ2-7	TRBV7-9	NA
TGTGCCAGCAATGTGGGGGAGGTGGGAAACACCATATATTTT	CASNVGEVGNTIYF	NA	TRBJ1-3	TRBV6-5	NA
TGTGCCAGCTTCACGGGACTAGCGGGAGGGGCGCAGTATTTT	CASFTGLAGGAQYF	NA	TRBJ2-3	TRBV28	TRBD2
TGTGCCAGCAGTAGCCTAACCATCTACAATGAGCAGTTCTTC	CASSSLTIYNEQFF	NA	TRBJ2-1	TRBV6-5	NA
TGTGCCAGCAGTTTATTATTCCTGGTAGACAGGAAGTATGGCTACACCTTC	CASSLLFLVDRKYGYTF	NA	TRBJ1-2	TRBV28	NA
TGTGCCAGCAGTTCCCCGGGACAGGGTAATTCACCCCTCCACTTT	CASSSPGQGNSPLHF	NA	TRBJ1-6	TRBV28	TRBD1
TGTGCCAGCAGCTTAGTGGGCGGGAGACGATACGGGGAGCTGTTTTTT	CASSLVGGRRYGELFF	NA	TRBJ2-2	TRBV7-8	TRBD2
TGTGCCAGCAGTTACGACCTCAGGGGTGCCACCGGGGAGCTGTTTTTT	CASSYDLRGATGELFF	few	TRBJ2-2	TRBV6-5	NA
TGTGCCAGCAGCGTAGCCGGGACAGGGGAAACCTACGAGCAGTACTTC	CASSVAGTGETYEQYF	NA	TRBJ2-7	TRBV9	TRBD1
TGTGCCACCAGCCTAAAGGGGTCTGGAAACACCATATATTTT	CATSLKGSGNTIYF	NA	TRBJ1-3	TRBV15	NA
TGCGCCAGCAGCCCAAACTGGTTAGCTAACTATGGCTACACCTTC	CASSPNWLANYGYTF	NA	TRBJ1-2	TRBV4-1	NA
TGTGCCAGCTCACCGGCAGGGATGGGCGATAGCAATCAGCCCCAGCATTTT	CASSPAGMGDSNQPQHF	NA	TRBJ1-5	TRBV18	NA
TGTGCCAGCAGTCTTAGCCCTGAGCAGTTCTTC	CASSLSPEQFF	few	TRBJ2-1	TRBV12-3/TRBV12-4	NA
TGTGCCAGCAGCTTTTGGGAGGGGGAGCAGTACTTC	CASSFWEGEQYF	NA	TRBJ2-7	TRBV5-5	TRBD2
TGTGCCAGCAGTGAAGGGGACAGGGGGGACTATGGCTACACCTTC	CASSEGDRGDYGYTF	NA	TRBJ1-2	TRBV2	TRBD1
TGTGCCAGCAGGGCCTTGGACAGGGGAGGTTCACCCCTCCACTTT	CASRALDRGGSPLHF	NA	TRBJ1-6	TRBV27	TRBD1
TGTGCCAGCTCACCCTCTGGACAGGGACGTGATGGCTACACCTTC	CASSPSGQGRDGYTF	NA	TRBJ1-2	TRBV18	TRBD1
TGTGCCAGTAGTATTACGGGTTTAACCTACGAGCAGTACTTC	CASSITGLTYEQYF	NA	TRBJ2-7	TRBV19	NA
TGTGCCACCTCAAGCGGGACCACAGGAGATACGCAGTATTTT	CATSSGTTGDTQYF	NA	TRBJ2-3	TRBV19	TRBD2
TGTGCCAGCAGCGCAGACTTACAGGCGATCTATGGCTACACCTTC	CASSADLQAIYGYTF	NA	TRBJ1-2	TRBV5-4	NA
TGTGCCAGTAGATCAGCAGGCAGCAAACCCTATGGCTACACCTTC	CASRSAGSKPYGYTF	NA	TRBJ1-2	TRBV19	NA
TGTGCCAGCAGTTTCTCGGGGGGCTCTGGGGCCAACGTCCTGACTTTC	CASSFSGGSGANVLTF	NA	TRBJ2-6	TRBV28	TRBD2
TGTGCCATCAGTGAGTCGGGGGGGACAGGTAATTCACCCCTCCACTTT	CAISESGGTGNSPLHF	NA	TRBJ1-6	TRBV10-3	TRBD1
TGTGCCAGCAGCTTAGCCGTACGGAACCAGCGGGGGACCCCTCATGTGCAGTACTTC	CASSLAVRNQRGTPHVQYF	NA	TRBJ2-7	TRBV11-2	TRBD2
TGTGCCAGCAGCTTAGCGTCTCCAGACTACGAGCAGTACTTC	CASSLASPDYEQYF	NA	TRBJ2-7	TRBV7-9	NA
TGTGCCAGTAGTTTCACTAACCGGGGCACCGGGGAGCTGTTTTTT	CASSFTNRGTGELFF	NA	TRBJ2-2	TRBV19	NA
TGTGCCAGCAGTTCCCCGGGACTCGTTAATGAAAAACTGTTTTTT	CASSSPGLVNEKLFF	NA	TRBJ1-4	TRBV28	NA
TGTGCCACCAGCAGAGAAAGGACAGGGCCCTACGAGCAGTACTTC	CATSRERTGPYEQYF	NA	TRBJ2-7	TRBV15	TRBD1
TGCGCCAGCAGTAAACCGGGACAGGGTTTAGGAGGCTACACCTTC	CASSKPGQGLGGYTF	few	TRBJ1-2	TRBV10-2	TRBD1
TGTGCCATCAGTGTCGGGGGAGGCACTGAAGCTTTCTTT	CAISVGGGTEAFF	NA	TRBJ1-1	TRBV10-3	NA
TGTGCCATCAGTGTGGGTCTTCCAGGAAGGGAGACCCAGTACTTC	CAISVGLPGRETQYF	NA	TRBJ2-5	TRBV10-3	NA
TGTGCCAGCAGTTTCCACATTTACACTGAAGCTTTCTTT	CASSFHIYTEAFF	NA	TRBJ1-1	TRBV12-3/TRBV12-4	NA
TGTGCCAGCAGCCAAACCCCACAGGGGGCAGCCGGGGAGCTGTTTTTT	CASSQTPQGAAGELFF	few	TRBJ2-2	TRBV7-3	TRBD1